This T cell receptor beta chain was observed in a study of blood T cell repertoires in COVID-19. Turning to the study itself: Spain, Italy and the United States supplied samples that represented acute and convalescent COVID-19. Sources were T cells, B-cell-depleted T cells, or PBMCs; the material itself was cDNA or gDNA.

Trimming pared 0 bases from V and 1 base from J, leaving 10 bases between. Germline CDR1 and CDR2: LNHDA and SQIVND (reference sequence). The CDR3 runs 16 residues. Original analysis: Estimation of nucleated cell counts was performed using reference gene primer amplification. Using immunoSEQ multiplex PCR, the repertoire was profiled, and TCRdb retains in-frame clones only, with some absent. V, J and clone size derive from that table, while D and trimming were established from the DNA sequence. Counted here are fewer than 200,000 clones, around four fifths occurring once; the ten biggest clones make up about 3%.

The receptor was isolated from a man between 65 and 85 years old with acute or convalescent COVID-19. The specimen sequenced was peripheral blood. This chain uses TRBV19 with TRBJ1-3; no reliable D call. CDR3 region: CASSIDPGRSGNTIYF. In DNA form, the CDR3 reads TGTGCCAGTAGTATAGATCCGGGAAGGTCTGGAAACACCATATATTTT. The whole variable domain, remainder taken from reference TRBV19 and TRBJ1-3, is DGGITQSPKYLFRKEGQNVTLSCEQNLNHDAMYWYRQDPGQGLRLIYYSQIVNDFQKGDIAEGYSVSREKKESFPLTVTSAQKNPTAFYLCASSIDPGRSGNTIYFGEGSWLTVV.